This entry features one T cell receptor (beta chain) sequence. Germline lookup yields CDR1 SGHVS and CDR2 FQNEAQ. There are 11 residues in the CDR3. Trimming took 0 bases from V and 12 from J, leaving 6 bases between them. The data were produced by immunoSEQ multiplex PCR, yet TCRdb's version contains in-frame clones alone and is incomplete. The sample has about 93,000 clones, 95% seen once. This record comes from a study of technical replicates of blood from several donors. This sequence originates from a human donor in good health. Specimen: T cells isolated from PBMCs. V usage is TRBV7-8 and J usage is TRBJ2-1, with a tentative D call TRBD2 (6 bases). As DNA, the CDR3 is TGTGCCAGCAGCTTAGCGGGGGGGCAGTTCTTC. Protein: CASSLAGGQFF.